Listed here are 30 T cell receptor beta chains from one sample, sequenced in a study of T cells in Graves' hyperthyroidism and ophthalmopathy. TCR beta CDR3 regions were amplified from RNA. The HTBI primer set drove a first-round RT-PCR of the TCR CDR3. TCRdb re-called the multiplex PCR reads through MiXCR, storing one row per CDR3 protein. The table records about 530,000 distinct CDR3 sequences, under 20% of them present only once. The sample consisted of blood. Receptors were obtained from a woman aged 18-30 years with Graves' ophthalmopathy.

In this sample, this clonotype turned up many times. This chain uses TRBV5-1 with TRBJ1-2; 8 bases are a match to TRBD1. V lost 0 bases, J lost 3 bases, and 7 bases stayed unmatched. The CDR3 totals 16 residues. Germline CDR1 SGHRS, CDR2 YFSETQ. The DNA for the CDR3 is TGCGCCAGCAGCTTGGATGGGACAGGAATGGACTATGGCTACACCTTC. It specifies CASSLDGTGMDYGYTF.

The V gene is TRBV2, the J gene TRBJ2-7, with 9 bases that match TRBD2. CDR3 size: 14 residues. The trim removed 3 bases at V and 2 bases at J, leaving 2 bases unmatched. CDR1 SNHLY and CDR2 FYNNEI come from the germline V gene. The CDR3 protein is CASSDAGGAYEQYF. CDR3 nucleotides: TGTGCCAGCAGTGACGCGGGGGGGGCCTACGAGCAGTACTTC.

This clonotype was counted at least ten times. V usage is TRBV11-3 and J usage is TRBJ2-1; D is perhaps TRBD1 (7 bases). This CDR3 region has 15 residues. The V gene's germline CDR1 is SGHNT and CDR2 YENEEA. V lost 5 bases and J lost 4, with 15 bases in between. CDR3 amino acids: CASSLGGTVYNEQFF. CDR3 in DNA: TGTGCCAGCAGCCTAGGCGGGACAGTATACAATGAGCAGTTCTTC.

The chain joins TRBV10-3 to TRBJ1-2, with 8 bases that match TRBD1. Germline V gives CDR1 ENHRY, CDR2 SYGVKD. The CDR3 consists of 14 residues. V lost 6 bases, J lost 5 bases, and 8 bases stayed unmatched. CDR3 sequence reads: CAIRMDRVEYGYTF. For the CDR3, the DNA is TGTGCCATCAGGATGGACAGGGTTGAGTATGGCTACACCTTC.

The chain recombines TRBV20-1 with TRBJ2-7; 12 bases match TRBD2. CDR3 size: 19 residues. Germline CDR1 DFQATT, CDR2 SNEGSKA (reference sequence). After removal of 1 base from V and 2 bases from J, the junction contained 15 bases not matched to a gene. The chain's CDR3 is CSARGDTLAGGPSPYEQYF. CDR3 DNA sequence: TGCAGTGCTAGAGGCGACACGCTAGCGGGAGGGCCTAGCCCCTACGAGCAGTACTTC.

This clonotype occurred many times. In DNA, the CDR3 is TGTGCCAGCAGTTTAGGAGGTCAGACCCAGTACTTC. This translates into CASSLGGQTQYF. J is TRBJ2-5 and V is TRBV12-3 or TRBV12-4; D unclear. This CDR3 has 12 amino acids. V was pared by 1 base and J by 6 bases, with 6 bases between.

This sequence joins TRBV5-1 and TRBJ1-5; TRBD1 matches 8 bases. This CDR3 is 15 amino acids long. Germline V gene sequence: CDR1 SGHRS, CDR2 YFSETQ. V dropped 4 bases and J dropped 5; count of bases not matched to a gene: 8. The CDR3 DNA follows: TGCGCCAGCAGCCTAGTCCCGGGACAGGATCAGCCCCAGCATTTT. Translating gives CASSLVPGQDQPQHF.

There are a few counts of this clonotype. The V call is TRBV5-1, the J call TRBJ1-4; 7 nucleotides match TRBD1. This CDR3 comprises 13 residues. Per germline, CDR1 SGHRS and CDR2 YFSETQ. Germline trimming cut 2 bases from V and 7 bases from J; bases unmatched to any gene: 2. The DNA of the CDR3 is TGCGCCAGCAGCTTCCGGGACAGTGAAAAACTGTTTTTT. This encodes CASSFRDSEKLFF.

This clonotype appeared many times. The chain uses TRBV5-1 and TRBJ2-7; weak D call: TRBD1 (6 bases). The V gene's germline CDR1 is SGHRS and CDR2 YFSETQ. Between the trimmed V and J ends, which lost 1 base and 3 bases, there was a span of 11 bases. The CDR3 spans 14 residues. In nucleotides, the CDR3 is TGCGCCAGCAGCTTGACAGGGAAGGTCTACGAGCAGTACTTC. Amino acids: CASSLTGKVYEQYF. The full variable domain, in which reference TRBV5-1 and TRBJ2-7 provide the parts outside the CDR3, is KAGVTQTPRYLIKTRGQQVTLSCSPISGHRSVSWYQQTPGQGLQFLFEYFSETQRNKGNFPGRFSGRQFSNSRSEMNVSTLELGDSALYLCASSLTGKVYEQYFGPGTRLTVT.

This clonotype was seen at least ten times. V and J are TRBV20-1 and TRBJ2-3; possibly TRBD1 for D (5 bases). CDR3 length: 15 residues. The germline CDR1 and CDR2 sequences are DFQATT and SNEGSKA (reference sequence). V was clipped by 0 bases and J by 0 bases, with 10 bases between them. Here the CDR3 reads CSARDYAGSTDTQYF. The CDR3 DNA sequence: TGCAGTGCTAGAGATTACGCAGGGAGCACAGATACGCAGTATTTT.

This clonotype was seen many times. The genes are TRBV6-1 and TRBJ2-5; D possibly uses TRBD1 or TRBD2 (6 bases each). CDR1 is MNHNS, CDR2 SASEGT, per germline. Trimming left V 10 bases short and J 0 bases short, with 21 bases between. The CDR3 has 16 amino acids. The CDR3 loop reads CATRDFWTANQETQYF. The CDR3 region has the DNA TGTGCCACCCGGGACTTTTGGACAGCAAACCAAGAGACCCAGTACTTC.

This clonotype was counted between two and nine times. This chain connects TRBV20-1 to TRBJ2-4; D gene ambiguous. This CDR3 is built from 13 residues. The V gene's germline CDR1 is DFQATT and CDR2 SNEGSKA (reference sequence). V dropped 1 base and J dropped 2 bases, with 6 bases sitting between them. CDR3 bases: TGCAGTGCTAGAGGGAGAACCAAAAACATTCAGTACTTC. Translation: CSARGRTKNIQYF.

The CDR3 nucleotides are TGTGCCAGCAGGAATCGGGGGGAAGCCAAAAACATTCAGTACTTC. This gives the protein CASRNRGEAKNIQYF. The chain is built from TRBV3-1 and TRBJ2-4; 7 bases map to TRBD2. Germline lookup yields CDR1 LGHDT and CDR2 YNNKEL (reference sequence). Unmatched junction bases numbered 5, after V lost 6 bases and J lost 0 bases. The CDR3 totals 15 residues.

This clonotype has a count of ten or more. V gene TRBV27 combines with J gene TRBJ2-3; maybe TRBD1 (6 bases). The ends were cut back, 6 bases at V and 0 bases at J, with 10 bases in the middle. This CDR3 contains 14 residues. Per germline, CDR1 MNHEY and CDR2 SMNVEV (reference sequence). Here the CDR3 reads CASRDSLSTDTQYF. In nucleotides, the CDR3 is TGTGCCAGCAGGGACAGTTTAAGCACAGATACGCAGTATTTT.

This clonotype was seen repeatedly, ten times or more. This CDR3 is CASSLAGPQGSYEQYF. The CDR3 nucleotides are TGTGCCAGCAGCCTGGCAGGCCCACAGGGCTCCTACGAGCAGTACTTC. This sequence joins TRBV28 and TRBJ2-7, with D maybe TRBD1 (6 bases). The germline CDR1 and CDR2 sequences are MDHEN and SYDVKM. V dropped 6 bases and J dropped 0 bases, with 18 bases sitting between them. The CDR3 consists of 16 residues.

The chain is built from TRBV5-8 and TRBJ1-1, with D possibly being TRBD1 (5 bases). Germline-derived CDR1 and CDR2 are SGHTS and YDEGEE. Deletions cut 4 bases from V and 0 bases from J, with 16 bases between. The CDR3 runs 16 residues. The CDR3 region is CASSRGSRQLNTEAFF. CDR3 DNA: TGTGCCAGCAGCAGGGGCTCGCGGCAGTTGAACACTGAAGCTTTCTTT.

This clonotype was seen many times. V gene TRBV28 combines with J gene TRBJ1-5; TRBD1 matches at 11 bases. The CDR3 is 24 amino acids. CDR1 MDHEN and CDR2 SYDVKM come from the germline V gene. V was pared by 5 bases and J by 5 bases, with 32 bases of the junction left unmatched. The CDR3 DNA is TGTGCCAGCAGTCACCCCAACCTCCTAGTAAGGCACGGGACAGGGGGGCCAGCGGATCAGCCCCAGCATTTT. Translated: CASSHPNLLVRHGTGGPADQPQHF.

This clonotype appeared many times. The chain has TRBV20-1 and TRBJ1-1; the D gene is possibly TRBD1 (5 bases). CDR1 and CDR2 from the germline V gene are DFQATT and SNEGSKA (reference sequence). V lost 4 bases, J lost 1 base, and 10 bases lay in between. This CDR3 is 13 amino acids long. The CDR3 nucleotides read TGCAGTGCTACATACCAGGGGAACACTGAAGCTTTCTTT. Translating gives CSATYQGNTEAFF.

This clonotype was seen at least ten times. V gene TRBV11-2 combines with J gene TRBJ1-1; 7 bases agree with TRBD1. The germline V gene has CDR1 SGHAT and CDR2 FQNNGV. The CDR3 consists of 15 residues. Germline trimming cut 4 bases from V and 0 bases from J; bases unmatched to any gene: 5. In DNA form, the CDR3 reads TGTGCCAGCAGCTCCCGACAGGGCATGAACACTGAAGCTTTCTTT. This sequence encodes CASSSRQGMNTEAFF.

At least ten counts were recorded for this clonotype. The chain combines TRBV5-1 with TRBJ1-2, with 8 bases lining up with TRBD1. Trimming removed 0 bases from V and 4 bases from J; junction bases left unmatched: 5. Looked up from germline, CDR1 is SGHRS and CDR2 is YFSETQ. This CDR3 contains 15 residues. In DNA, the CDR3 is TGCGCCAGCAGCTTGGATCCGGGACAGGTCTATGGCTACACCTTC. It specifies CASSLDPGQVYGYTF.

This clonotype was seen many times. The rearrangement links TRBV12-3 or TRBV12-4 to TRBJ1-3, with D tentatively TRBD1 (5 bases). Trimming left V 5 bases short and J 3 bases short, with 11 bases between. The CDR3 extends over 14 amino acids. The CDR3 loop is CASSRGTDGNTIYF. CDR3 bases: TGTGCCAGCAGTAGGGGTACCGATGGAAACACCATATATTTT.

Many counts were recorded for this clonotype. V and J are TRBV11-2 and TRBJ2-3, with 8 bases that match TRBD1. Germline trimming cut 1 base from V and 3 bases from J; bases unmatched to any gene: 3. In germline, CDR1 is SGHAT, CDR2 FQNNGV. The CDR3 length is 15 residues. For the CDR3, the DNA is TGTGCCAGCAGCTTAGCAGGGGGCTGGACAGATACGCAGTATTTT. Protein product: CASSLAGGWTDTQYF.

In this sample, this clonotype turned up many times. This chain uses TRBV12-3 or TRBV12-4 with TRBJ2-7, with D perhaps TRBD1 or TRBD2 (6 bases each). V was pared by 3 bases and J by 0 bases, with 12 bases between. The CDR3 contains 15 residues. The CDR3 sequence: CASSFWGAGSYEQYF. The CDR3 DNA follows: TGTGCCAGCAGTTTTTGGGGGGCCGGCTCCTACGAGCAGTACTTC.

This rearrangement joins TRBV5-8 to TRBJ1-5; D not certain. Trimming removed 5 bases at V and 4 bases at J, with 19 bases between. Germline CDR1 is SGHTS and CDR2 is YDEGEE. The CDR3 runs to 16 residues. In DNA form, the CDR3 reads TGTGCCAGCAGTCGAAGGTCGGAGGGCGGGAATCAGCCCCAGCATTTT. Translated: CASSRRSEGGNQPQHF.

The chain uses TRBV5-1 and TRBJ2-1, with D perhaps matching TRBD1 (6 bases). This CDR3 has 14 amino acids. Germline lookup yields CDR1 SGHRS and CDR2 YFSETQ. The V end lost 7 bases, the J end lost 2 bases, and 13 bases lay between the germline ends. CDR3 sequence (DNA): TGCGCCAGCCCCGGCGCAGGGGCCTACAATGAGCAGTTCTTC. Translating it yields CASPGAGAYNEQFF.

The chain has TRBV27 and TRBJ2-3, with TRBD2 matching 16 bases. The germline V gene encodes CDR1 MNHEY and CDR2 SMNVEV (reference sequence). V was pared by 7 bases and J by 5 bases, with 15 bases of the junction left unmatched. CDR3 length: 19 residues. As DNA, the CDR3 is TGTGCCAGCACCCCTCCCCCGGGACTAGCGGGGGGGTCTGTAGATACGCAGTATTTT. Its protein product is CASTPPPGLAGGSVDTQYF.

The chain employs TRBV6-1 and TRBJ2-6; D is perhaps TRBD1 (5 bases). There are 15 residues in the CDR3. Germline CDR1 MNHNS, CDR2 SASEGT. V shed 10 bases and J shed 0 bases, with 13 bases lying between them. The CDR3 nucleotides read TGTGCCACCGAGACAGTGAACTCTGGGGCCAACGTCCTGACTTTC. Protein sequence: CATETVNSGANVLTF.

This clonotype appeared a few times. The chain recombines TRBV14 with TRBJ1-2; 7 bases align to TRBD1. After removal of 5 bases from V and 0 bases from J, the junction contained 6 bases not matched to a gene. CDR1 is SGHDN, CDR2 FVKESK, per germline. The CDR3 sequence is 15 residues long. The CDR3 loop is CASSGLDRTNYGYTF. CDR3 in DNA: TGTGCCAGCAGCGGCTTGGACAGGACTAACTATGGCTACACCTTC.

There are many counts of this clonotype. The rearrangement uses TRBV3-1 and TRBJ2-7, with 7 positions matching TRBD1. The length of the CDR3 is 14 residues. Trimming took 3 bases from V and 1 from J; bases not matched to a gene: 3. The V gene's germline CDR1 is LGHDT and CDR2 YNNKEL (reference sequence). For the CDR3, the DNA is TGTGCCAGCAGCCAGACAGGGAGTTCCTACGAGCAGTACTTC. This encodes CASSQTGSSYEQYF.

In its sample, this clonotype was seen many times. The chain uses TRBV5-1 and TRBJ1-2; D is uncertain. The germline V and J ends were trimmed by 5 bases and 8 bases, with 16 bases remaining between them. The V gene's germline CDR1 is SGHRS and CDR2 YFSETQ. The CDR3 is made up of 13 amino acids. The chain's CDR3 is CASSLGPTRGYTF. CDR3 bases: TGCGCCAGCAGTCTCGGGCCGACTAGGGGCTACACCTTC.